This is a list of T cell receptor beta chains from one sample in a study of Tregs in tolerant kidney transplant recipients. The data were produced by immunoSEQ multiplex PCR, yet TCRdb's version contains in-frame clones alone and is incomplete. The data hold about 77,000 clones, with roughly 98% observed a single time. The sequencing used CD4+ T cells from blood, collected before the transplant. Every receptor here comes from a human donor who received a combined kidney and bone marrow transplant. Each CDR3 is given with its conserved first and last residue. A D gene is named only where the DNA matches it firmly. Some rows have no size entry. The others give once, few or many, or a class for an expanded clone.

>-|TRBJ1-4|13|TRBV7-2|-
CASSFAGEEKLFF
TGTGCCAGCAGCTTTGCAGGGGAGGAAAAACTGTTTTTT
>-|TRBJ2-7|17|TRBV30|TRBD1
CAWRRKAGQGKGYEQYF
TGTGCCTGGAGACGGAAAGCGGGACAGGGGAAAGGGTACGAGCAGTACTTC
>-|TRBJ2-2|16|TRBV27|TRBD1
CASKVRGQGPTGELFF
TGTGCCAGCAAGGTCAGGGGACAGGGGCCCACCGGGGAGCTGTTTTTT
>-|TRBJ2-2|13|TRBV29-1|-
CSVVGVYTGELFF
TGCAGCGTTGTCGGGGTCTACACCGGGGAGCTGTTTTTT
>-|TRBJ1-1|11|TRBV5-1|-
CASSLAGRAFF
TGCGCCAGCAGCTTGGCGGGTAGAGCTTTCTTT
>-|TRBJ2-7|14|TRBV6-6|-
CASSYRPLITEQYF
TGTGCCAGCAGTTACCGCCCCCTAATCACCGAGCAGTACTTC
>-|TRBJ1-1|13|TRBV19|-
CASSILATDEAFF
TGTGCCAGTAGTATTCTGGCGACAGATGAAGCTTTCTTT
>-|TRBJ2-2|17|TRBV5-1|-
CASSLVSGIANTGELFF
TGCGCCAGCAGCTTGGTGTCAGGCATCGCGAACACCGGGGAGCTGTTTTTT
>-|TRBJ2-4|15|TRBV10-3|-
CAISDTLGSKNIQYF
TGTGCCATCAGTGACACCCTAGGCTCCAAAAACATTCAGTACTTC
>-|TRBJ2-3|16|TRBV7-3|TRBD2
CASRSGTSGRADTQYF
TGTGCCAGCAGGTCCGGGACTAGCGGGAGGGCGGATACGCAGTATTTT
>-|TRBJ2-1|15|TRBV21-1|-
CASRKTRTPNNEQFF
TGTGCCAGCAGGAAAACCCGAACACCGAACAATGAGCAGTTCTTC
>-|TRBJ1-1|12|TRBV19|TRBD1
CASRQGDTEAFF
TGTGCCAGCAGACAGGGGGACACTGAAGCTTTCTTT
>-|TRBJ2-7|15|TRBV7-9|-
CASSLRTVRNYEQYF
TGTGCCAGCAGCCTGCGGACAGTTAGAAACTACGAGCAGTACTTC
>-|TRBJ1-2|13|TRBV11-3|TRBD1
CASSMDRIYGYTF
TGTGCCAGCAGCATGGACAGGATCTATGGCTACACCTTC
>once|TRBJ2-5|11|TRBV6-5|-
CASTRGETQYF
TGTGCCAGCACCAGGGGAGAGACCCAGTACTTC
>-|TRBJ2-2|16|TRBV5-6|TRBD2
CASSFGGLAGAGELFF
TGTGCCAGCAGCTTTGGGGGACTAGCGGGAGCCGGGGAGCTGTTTTTT
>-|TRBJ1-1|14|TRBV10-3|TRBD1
CATGTGNLNTEAFF
TGTGCCACTGGGACAGGAAACTTGAACACTGAAGCTTTCTTT
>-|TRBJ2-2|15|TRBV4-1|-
CASSTWQTNTGELFF
TGCGCCAGCAGCACCTGGCAGACGAACACCGGGGAGCTGTTTTTT
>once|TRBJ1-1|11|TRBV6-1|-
CASPRGTEAFF
TGTGCCAGCCCCAGGGGCACTGAAGCTTTCTTT
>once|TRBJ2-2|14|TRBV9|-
CASSVGGNTGELFF
TGTGCCAGCAGCGTAGGAGGTAACACCGGGGAGCTGTTTTTT
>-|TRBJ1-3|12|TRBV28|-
CASSFGGNTIYF
TGTGCCAGCAGTTTCGGTGGAAACACCATATATTTT
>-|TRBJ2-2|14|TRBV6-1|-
CASSDRGNTGELFF
TGTGCCAGCAGTGATAGGGGGAACACCGGGGAGCTGTTTTTT
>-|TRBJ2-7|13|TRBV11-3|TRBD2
CASSLASGSEQYF
TGTGCCAGCAGCTTGGCTAGCGGGAGCGAGCAGTACTTC
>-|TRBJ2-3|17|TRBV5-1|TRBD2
CASSSRAGGPMADTQYF
TGCGCCAGCAGCTCGAGGGCGGGAGGGCCTATGGCAGATACGCAGTATTTT
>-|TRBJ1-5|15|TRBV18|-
CASSPIRQTNQPQHF
TGTGCCAGCTCACCTATTCGACAGACCAATCAGCCCCAGCATTTT
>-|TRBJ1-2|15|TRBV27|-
CASSPGQTSRYGYTF
TGTGCCAGCAGTCCCGGACAGACCTCTCGGTATGGCTACACCTTC
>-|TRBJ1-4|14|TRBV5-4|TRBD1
CASSISGTGQKLFF
TGTGCCAGCAGCATATCCGGGACAGGGCAAAAACTGTTTTTT
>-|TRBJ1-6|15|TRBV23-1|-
CASSQGVTYNSPLHF
TGCGCCAGCAGTCAAGGAGTGACCTATAATTCACCCCTCCACTTT
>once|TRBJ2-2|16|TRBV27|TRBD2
CASMVLAEPSTGELFF
TGTGCCAGCATGGTACTAGCGGAGCCGAGTACCGGGGAGCTGTTTTTT
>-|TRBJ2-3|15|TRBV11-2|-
CASSFAGRSTDTQYF
TGTGCCAGCAGCTTCGCGGGCAGAAGCACAGATACGCAGTATTTT
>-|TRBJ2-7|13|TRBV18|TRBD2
CASSLGTSYEQYF
TGTGCCAGCTCACTCGGGACTAGCTACGAGCAGTACTTC
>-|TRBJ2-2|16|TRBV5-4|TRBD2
CASSLRTSGRTGELFF
TGTGCCAGCAGCCTCCGGACTAGCGGGAGAACCGGGGAGCTGTTTTTT
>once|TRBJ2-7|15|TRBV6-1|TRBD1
CASSSRDRGFYEQYF
TGTGCCAGCAGTTCCCGGGACAGGGGTTTCTACGAGCAGTACTTC
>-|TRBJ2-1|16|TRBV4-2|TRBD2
CASNQGRTSGGSEQFF
TGTGCCAGCAACCAAGGACGGACTAGCGGGGGGAGTGAGCAGTTCTTC
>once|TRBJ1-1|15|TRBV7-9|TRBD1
CASSPRTGPNTEAFF
TGTGCCAGCAGCCCCCGGACAGGTCCGAACACTGAAGCTTTCTTT
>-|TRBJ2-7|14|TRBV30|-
CAWSVPALSYEQYF
TGTGCCTGGAGTGTACCAGCGCTTTCCTACGAGCAGTACTTC
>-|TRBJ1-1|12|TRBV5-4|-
CASSLDRTEAFF
TGTGCCAGCAGCTTGGATCGCACTGAAGCTTTCTTT
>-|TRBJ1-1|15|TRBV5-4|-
CASSLRQYMNTEAFF
TGTGCCAGCAGCCTTCGACAGTACATGAACACTGAAGCTTTCTTT
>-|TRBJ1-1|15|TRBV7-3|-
CASSLTLSVDTEAFF
TGTGCCAGCAGCTTAACTTTGTCGGTGGACACTGAAGCTTTCTTT
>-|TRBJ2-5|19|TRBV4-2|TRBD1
CASSRLYSGTGGAGETQYF
TGTGCCAGCAGCCGACTGTACTCCGGGACAGGGGGCGCAGGAGAGACCCAGTACTTC
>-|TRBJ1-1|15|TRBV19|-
CASSKHPQGNTEAFF
TGTGCCAGTAGTAAGCATCCACAGGGGAACACTGAAGCTTTCTTT
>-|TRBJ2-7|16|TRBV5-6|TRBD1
CASSFRTGVYSYEQYF
TGTGCCAGCAGCTTTAGAACAGGGGTTTACTCCTACGAGCAGTACTTC
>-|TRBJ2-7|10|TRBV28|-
CASGGSEQYF
TGTGCCAGCGGAGGCTCCGAGCAGTACTTC
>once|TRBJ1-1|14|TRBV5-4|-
CASSLPKSGTEAFF
TGTGCCAGCAGCTTGCCCAAATCGGGCACTGAAGCTTTCTTT
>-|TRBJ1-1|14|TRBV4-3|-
CASSLPGRGTEAFF
TGCGCCAGCAGCCTCCCGGGCCGGGGAACTGAAGCTTTCTTT
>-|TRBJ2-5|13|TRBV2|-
CASSDDSQETQYF
TGTGCCAGCAGTGACGACAGCCAAGAGACCCAGTACTTC
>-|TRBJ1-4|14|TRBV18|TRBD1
CASLGQLRHEKLFF
TGTGCCAGCTTGGGACAGCTGAGGCATGAAAAACTGTTTTTT
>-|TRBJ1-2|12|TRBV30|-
CAWSVGGSGYTF
TGTGCCTGGAGTGTAGGGGGATCCGGCTACACCTTC
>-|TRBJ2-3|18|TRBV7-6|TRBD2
CASSPRPTTSGGADTQYF
TGTGCCAGCAGCCCACGTCCTACGACTAGCGGGGGGGCAGATACGCAGTATTTT
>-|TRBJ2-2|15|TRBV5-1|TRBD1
CASSPDRGNTGELFF
TGCGCCAGCAGCCCGGACAGGGGGAACACCGGGGAGCTGTTTTTT
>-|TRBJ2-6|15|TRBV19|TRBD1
CASSTHRGGANVLTF
TGTGCCAGTAGTACACACAGGGGAGGGGCCAACGTCCTGACTTTC
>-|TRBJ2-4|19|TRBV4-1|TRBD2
CASSQVLGLAGGNKNIQYF
TGCGCCAGCAGCCAAGTTCTGGGACTAGCGGGAGGAAACAAAAACATTCAGTACTTC
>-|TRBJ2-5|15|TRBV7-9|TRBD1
CASSLAHRGLETQYF
TGTGCCAGCAGCTTAGCTCACAGGGGCTTGGAGACCCAGTACTTC
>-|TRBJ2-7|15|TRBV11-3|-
CASSSRQKNLYEQYF
TGTGCCAGCAGCTCCAGACAGAAAAACCTCTACGAGCAGTACTTC
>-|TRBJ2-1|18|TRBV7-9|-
CASSLGSGVVGAYNEQFF
TGTGCCAGCAGCTTAGGTTCGGGAGTGGTAGGGGCCTACAATGAGCAGTTCTTC